This TCR beta chain originates from a study of early T cells in non-severe SARS-CoV-2 infection. Study background: From unsorted whole blood, bulk RNA was sequenced, and the chains remained unpaired.

The CDR3 has 13 amino acids. Germline V gene data show CDR1 as MDHEN and CDR2 as SYDVKM. The V gene lost 7 bases and the J gene lost 2 bases, with 9 bases spanning the gap. Separate cDNA molecules each had unique molecular identifiers attached to them. One entry per CDR3 protein results from TCRdb running MiXCR on the 5' RACE reads. This sample has 60,000 to 80,000 distinct CDR3 sequences, with 9.5% to 15% found just once. The chain links TRBV28 to TRBJ2-1; D call uncertain. The TCR sequence derives from an adult who was a healthcare worker with PCR-confirmed SARS-CoV-2 infection or an uninfected control (not recorded which). The sequenced material came from whole blood. Here the CDR3 reads CASISSTYNEQFF. The CDR3 DNA sequence: TGTGCCAGCATATCCTCCACCTACAATGAGCAGTTCTTC.